The 23 T cell receptor beta chains presented below share a single source sample, sequenced in a study of neurological immune-mediated disorders. TCRdb recomputed calls from the 5' RACE reads with MiXCR, one row per CDR3 protein. The sample yields approximately 66,000 distinct CDR3 sequences, 3.4% seen once. Sequencing input: PBMCs. The receptors were gathered from a middle-aged man with multiple sclerosis.

This clonotype was counted ten times or more. The chain employs TRBV20-1 and TRBJ1-5, with a weak D call TRBD1 (5 bases). The CDR3 runs 13 residues. V was trimmed by 3 bases and J by 6 bases, leaving 12 bases between them. Germline lookup yields CDR1 DFQATT and CDR2 SNEGSKA (reference sequence). The CDR3 protein is CSASRGMVQPQHF. The CDR3, as DNA: TGCAGTGCTAGTCGGGGGATGGTTCAGCCCCAGCATTTT.

This clonotype was seen a few times. This rearrangement joins TRBV15 to TRBJ2-1; 7 bases map to TRBD1. The CDR3 has 15 amino acids. V gave up 0 bases and J gave up 6 bases; unmatched junction bases: 5. Per germline, CDR1 LNHNV and CDR2 YYDKDF (reference sequence). The DNA for the CDR3 is TGTGCCACCAGCAGAGATAGATCAGGGGGCAATGAGCAGTTCTTC. Its protein product is CATSRDRSGGNEQFF.

This clonotype was counted ten times or more. This chain links TRBV12-3 or TRBV12-4 with TRBJ1-1, with TRBD1 as a possible D gene (5 bases). The CDR3 spans 14 residues. Between the trimmed V and J ends, which lost 3 bases and 4 bases, there was a span of 12 bases. CDR3: CASSLGGAVTEAFF. CDR3 nucleotides: TGTGCCAGCAGTTTGGGGGGTGCGGTCACTGAAGCTTTCTTT.

This clonotype was counted ten times or more. The chain links TRBV7-2 to TRBJ2-1; 8 bases are a match to TRBD2. CDR1 and CDR2 from the germline V gene are SGHTA and FQGNSA. The CDR3 is made up of 15 amino acids. The V gene end was trimmed by 0 bases and the J gene end by 2 bases; junction bases not matched to a gene: 0. CDR3 nucleotide sequence: TGTGCCAGCAGCTTAGCAGCGGGGGCCTACAATGAGCAGTTCTTC. It specifies CASSLAAGAYNEQFF.

For this clonotype: One end of the junction is discordant with germline, which a read error may explain. The chain joins TRBV7-9 to TRBJ2-1; TRBD2 agrees at 7 bases. Germline V gene data show CDR1 as SEHNR and CDR2 as FQNEAQ (reference sequence). The CDR3 loop spans 12 amino acids. The CDR3 coding sequence is TGTGACAGCGGGACCACCAGGTATGAGCAGTTCTTC. Protein product: CDSGTTRYEQFF.

This clonotype was seen ten or more times. The chain couples TRBV15 to TRBJ1-3; D remains ambiguous. The CDR3 runs to 16 residues. Trimming took off 0 bases at V and 0 bases at J, with 9 bases between the two ends. The germline CDR1 and CDR2 sequences are LNHNV and YYDKDF (reference sequence). CDR3 in amino acids: CATSRDVPSSGNTIYF. As DNA, the CDR3 is TGTGCCACCAGCAGAGATGTGCCGAGCTCTGGAAACACCATATATTTT.

This clonotype was found many times. This chain uses TRBV9 with TRBJ2-3, with D unclear. CDR3 size: 14 residues. The germline V gene encodes CDR1 SGDLS and CDR2 YYNGEE. V shed 0 bases and J shed 0 bases, with 5 bases lying between them. The chain's CDR3 is CASSVEMSTDTQYF. Written as DNA, the CDR3 is TGTGCCAGCAGCGTAGAGATGAGCACAGATACGCAGTATTTT.

This clonotype was detected many times. This chain links TRBV12-3 or TRBV12-4 with TRBJ2-1; the D is unclear. V was shortened by 5 bases and J by 6 bases, with 2 bases between the two germline ends. This CDR3 is built from 10 residues. The DNA of the CDR3 is TGTGCCAGCAGTATCAATGAGCAGTTCTTC. This gives the protein CASSINEQFF.

This clonotype was counted ten times or more. The rearrangement joins TRBV5-1 to TRBJ1-4; perhaps TRBD1 as D (6 bases). Germline V gene sequence: CDR1 SGHRS, CDR2 YFSETQ. V lost 3 bases and J lost 3, with 9 bases in between. This CDR3 has 14 amino acids. DNA of the CDR3: TGCGCCAGCAGCTGGGGGGCTTCTAATGAAAAACTGTTTTTT. Protein sequence: CASSWGASNEKLFF. Using reference TRBV5-1 and TRBJ1-4 for the parts outside the CDR3, the full variable domain is KAGVTQTPRYLIKTRGQQVTLSCSPISGHRSVSWYQQTPGQGLQFLFEYFSETQRNKGNFPGRFSGRQFSNSRSEMNVSTLELGDSALYLCASSWGASNEKLFFGSGTQLSVL.

This clonotype was recorded many times. This chain links TRBV5-1 with TRBJ2-7, with TRBD2 as a possible D gene (5 bases). CDR3 size: 14 residues. Trimming shortened V by 1 base and J by 4 bases, and 12 bases separated the two germline ends. Germline lookup yields CDR1 SGHRS and CDR2 YFSETQ. The CDR3 loop reads CASSLMTGNYEQYF. The CDR3 DNA follows: TGCGCCAGCAGCTTGATGACGGGAAATTACGAGCAGTACTTC.

This clonotype was recorded many times. The chain couples TRBV6-5 to TRBJ2-7; perhaps TRBD2 as D (5 bases). V lost 2 bases and J lost 2, with 13 bases in between. This CDR3 has 15 residues. Germline loops: CDR1 MNHEY, CDR2 SVGAGI. The DNA for the CDR3 is TGTGCCAGCAGTTACACCCCGGTAGCGCCCTACGAGCAGTACTTC. Translating gives CASSYTPVAPYEQYF.

This clonotype was counted at least ten times. The chain recombines TRBV20-1 with TRBJ2-5, with 9 bases matching TRBD1. This CDR3 is built from 13 residues. Germline lookup yields CDR1 DFQATT and CDR2 SNEGSKA (reference sequence). V lost 2 bases and J lost 5; bases outside the gene matches: 3. The CDR3 DNA reads as TGCAGTGCTAGATCAACAGGGGGCGAGACCCAGTACTTC. This sequence encodes CSARSTGGETQYF.

This clonotype was picked up many times. The chain links TRBV20-1 to TRBJ1-1; 9 nucleotides align to TRBD1. CDR3 size: 14 residues. The germline CDR1 and CDR2 sequences are DFQATT and SNEGSKA (reference sequence). V was pared by 3 bases and J by 1 base, with 3 bases of the junction left unmatched. The CDR3 sequence: CSARGDRANTEAFF. Written as DNA, the CDR3 is TGCAGTGCTAGGGGGGACAGGGCGAACACTGAAGCTTTCTTT.

This clonotype was observed many times. This rearrangement joins TRBV12-3 or TRBV12-4 to TRBJ1-1; possible D gene TRBD1, 6 bases. The CDR3 sequence is 14 residues long. The V and J ends lost 1 base and 4 bases respectively, with 10 bases between them. The CDR3 coding sequence is TGTGCCAGCAGTTTAGAGGGGGTGAGCACTGAAGCTTTCTTT. Encoded protein: CASSLEGVSTEAFF.

The sample holds many counts of this clonotype. The chain joins TRBV20-1 to TRBJ2-1; D is perhaps TRBD1 or TRBD2 (5 bases each). This CDR3 spans 13 amino acids. V dropped 6 bases and J dropped 7 bases, with 16 bases sitting between them. The V gene's germline CDR1 is DFQATT and CDR2 SNEGSKA (reference sequence). The CDR3 spells CSAKGSETNEQFF. DNA of the CDR3: TGCAGTGCCAAGGGGAGTGAAACAAATGAGCAGTTCTTC.

This clonotype was detected ten times or more. The chain couples TRBV12-3 or TRBV12-4 to TRBJ1-4, with TRBD1 matching over 10 bases. V was pared by 7 bases and J by 8 bases, with 13 bases of the junction left unmatched. This CDR3 region has 16 residues. The CDR3 DNA sequence: TGTGCCAGCACCAGGGGACAGGGGATGGGGAGCGAAAAACTGTTTTTT. Amino acids: CASTRGQGMGSEKLFF.

At least ten counts were recorded for this clonotype. DNA for the CDR3: TGTGCCAGCACCCCGGTCGGGGCCTACGAGCAGTACTTC. It is translated as CASTPVGAYEQYF. The chain has TRBV5-6 and TRBJ2-7; D is perhaps TRBD2 (5 bases). Trimming took 6 bases from V and 2 from J, leaving 12 bases between them. This CDR3 has 13 amino acids. The germline CDR1 and CDR2 sequences are SGHDT and YYEEEE.

Ten or more counts support this clonotype. The rearrangement links TRBV5-6 to TRBJ2-2; no clear D gene. V gave up 4 bases and J gave up 4 bases, with 11 bases separating them. Germline V lookup: CDR1 SGHDT, CDR2 YYEEEE. This CDR3 comprises 14 residues. CDR3 coding DNA: TGTGCCAGCAGCGCAAATTTGGGCACCGGGGAGCTGTTTTTT. Translation: CASSANLGTGELFF.

This clonotype was counted at least ten times. This chain joins TRBV10-3 and TRBJ2-1; perhaps TRBD2 as D (5 bases). There are 14 residues in the CDR3. Germline loops: CDR1 ENHRY, CDR2 SYGVKD. The V gene lost 3 bases and the J gene lost 10 bases, with 16 bases spanning the gap. For the CDR3, the DNA is TGTGCCATCAGTGACCGGGCTACCCCGGGGGAGCAGTTCTTC. Translated: CAISDRATPGEQFF.

This clonotype was counted ten times or more. CDR3 bases: TGTGCCAGCAGTTTAGGGGGGGAAGGGTATGGCTACACCTTC. Translation gives CASSLGGEGYGYTF. V usage is TRBV12-3 or TRBV12-4 and J usage is TRBJ1-2; weak D call: TRBD1 (5 bases). Trimming stripped 1 base from V and 5 bases from J, with 11 bases between. There are 14 residues in the CDR3.

This clonotype has only a few counts. A much larger clone differs by one base, so this may be a read error. The J gene is TRBJ1-3, the V gene TRBV5-8; perhaps TRBD1 as D (5 bases). Germline-derived CDR1 and CDR2 are SGHTS and YDEGEE. This CDR3 has 16 residues. CDR3 coding DNA: TGTGCCAGCAGCTTGGCGGACATTTCCTCTGGAAAAACCATATATTTT. This encodes CASSLADISSGKTIYF.

Many counts were recorded for this clonotype. The chain recombines TRBV20-1 with TRBJ2-3; D gene unclear. CDR1 and CDR2 from the germline V gene are DFQATT and SNEGSKA (reference sequence). The CDR3 sequence is 14 residues long. The germline V and J ends were trimmed by 6 bases and 1 base, with 14 bases remaining between them. The CDR3: CSAPTPPRTDTQYF. As DNA, the CDR3 is TGCAGTGCGCCGACACCGCCTCGCACAGATACGCAGTATTTT.

This clonotype has a count of ten or more. CDR3 loop: CSARNPETQYF. The CDR3 DNA is TGCAGTGCCAGAAACCCAGAGACCCAGTACTTC. The rearrangement joins TRBV20-1 to TRBJ2-5; D unclear. V was shortened by 6 bases and J by 4 bases, with 9 bases between the two germline ends. Germline CDR1 reads DFQATT; CDR2 reads SNEGSKA (reference sequence). The CDR3 length is 11 residues.